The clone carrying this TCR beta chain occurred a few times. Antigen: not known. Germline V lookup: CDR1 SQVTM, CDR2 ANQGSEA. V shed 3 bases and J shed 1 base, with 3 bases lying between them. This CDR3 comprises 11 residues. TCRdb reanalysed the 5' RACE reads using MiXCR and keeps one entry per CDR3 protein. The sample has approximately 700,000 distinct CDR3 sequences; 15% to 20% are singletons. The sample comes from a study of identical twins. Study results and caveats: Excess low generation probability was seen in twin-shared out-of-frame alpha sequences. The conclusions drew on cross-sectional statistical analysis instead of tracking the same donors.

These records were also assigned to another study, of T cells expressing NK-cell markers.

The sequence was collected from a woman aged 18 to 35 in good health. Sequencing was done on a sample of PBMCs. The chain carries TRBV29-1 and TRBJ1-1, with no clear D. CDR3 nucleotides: TGCAGCGTTGAGGCGAACACTGAAGCTTTCTTT. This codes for CSVEANTEAFF.